This TCR beta chain was recovered during a study of blood T cell repertoires in COVID-19. Turning to the study itself: Sites across the United States, Italy and Spain contributed samples from acute and convalescent COVID-19.

Trimming pared 2 bases from V and 6 bases from J, leaving 8 bases between. Germline CDR1 reads SGHTA; CDR2 reads FQGNSA. This CDR3 has 13 residues. Per the authors' pipeline: Estimates of nucleated cell counts were drawn from the amplification of reference gene primers. Only in-frame clones appear in the TCRdb table, and some are missing; sequencing was by immunoSEQ multiplex PCR. That table gives V, J and clone size, and the DNA gave D and trimming. The repertoire holds 150,000 to 200,000 clones, 75% to 85% seen once, with about a tenth in the top ten. The specimen was peripheral blood. The clonotype comes from a human donor in a cohort sampled during active COVID-19. The chain combines TRBV7-2 with TRBJ2-1; D gene uncertain. The CDR3 nucleotides read TGTGCCAGCAGCTTACACGGGTCCAATGAGCAGTTCTTC. Translated, it gives CASSLHGSNEQFF.